This TCR beta chain originates from a study of T cells in Graves' hyperthyroidism and ophthalmopathy. Across the whole study: Specimen type is peripheral blood, collected at initial diagnosis prior to any treatment. The study's findings and limits: In validation, the model predicted ophthalmopathy. These predictions came a median 6.5 months before onset.

Clinical symptoms, serum thyroxine and TRAb, thyroid ultrasound and orbital computed tomography were used for the diagnoses. PBMCs were obtained from 10 ml fresh peripheral blood. It was RNA transcripts that yielded the amplified TCR beta CDR3 regions. HTBI primers drove first-round RT-PCR of the TCR CDR3. TCRdb re-derived calls from the multiplex PCR reads in MiXCR, one entry per CDR3 protein. This sample yields roughly 250,000 distinct CDR3 sequences, of which 16% are seen a single time; more than 25% belongs to the top ten. At least ten counts were recorded for this clonotype. What it binds is unknown. V dropped 6 bases and J dropped 6 bases, with 15 bases sitting between them. CDR1 and CDR2 from the germline V gene are MDHEN and SYDVKM. CDR3 length equals 14 residues.

This clonotype was obtained from a woman in her late teens or twenties with Graves' ophthalmopathy. Input material: blood. The chain carries TRBV28 and TRBJ2-1; TRBD1 is a possible D gene (5 bases). The CDR3 DNA reads as TGTGCCAGCAGGGGGCGGCAAGGACCCAATGAGCAGTTCTTC. This sequence encodes CASRGRQGPNEQFF.